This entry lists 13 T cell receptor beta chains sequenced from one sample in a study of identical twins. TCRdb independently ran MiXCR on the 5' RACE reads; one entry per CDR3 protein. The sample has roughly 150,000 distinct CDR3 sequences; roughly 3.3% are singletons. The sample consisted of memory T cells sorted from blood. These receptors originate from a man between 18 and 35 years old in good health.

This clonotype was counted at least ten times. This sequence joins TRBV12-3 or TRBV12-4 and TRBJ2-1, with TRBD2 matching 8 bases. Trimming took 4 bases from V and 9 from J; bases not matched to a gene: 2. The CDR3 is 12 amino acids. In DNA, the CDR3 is TGTGCCAGCAGTTCTGCGGGGGGTGAGCAGTTCTTC. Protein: CASSSAGGEQFF.

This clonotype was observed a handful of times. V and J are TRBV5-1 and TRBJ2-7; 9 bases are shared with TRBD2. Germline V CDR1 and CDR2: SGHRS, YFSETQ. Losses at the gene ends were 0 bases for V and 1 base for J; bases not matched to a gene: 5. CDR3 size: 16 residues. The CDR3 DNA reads TGCGCCAGCAGCTTGGCGGGTAGCGGGGGATCCTACGAGCAGTACTTC. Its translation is CASSLAGSGGSYEQYF.

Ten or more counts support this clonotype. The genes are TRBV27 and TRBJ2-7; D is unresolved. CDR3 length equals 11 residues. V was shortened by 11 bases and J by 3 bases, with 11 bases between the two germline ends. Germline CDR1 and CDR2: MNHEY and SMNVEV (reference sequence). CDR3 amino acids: CASAVGYEQYF. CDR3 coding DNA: TGTGCCTCTGCAGTGGGCTACGAGCAGTACTTC.

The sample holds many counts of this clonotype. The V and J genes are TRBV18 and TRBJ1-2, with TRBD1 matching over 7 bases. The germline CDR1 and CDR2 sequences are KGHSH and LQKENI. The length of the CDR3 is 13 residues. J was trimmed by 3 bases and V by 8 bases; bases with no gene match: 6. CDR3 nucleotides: TGTGCCAGCGCAACAGGGGAGGACTATGGCTACACCTTC. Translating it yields CASATGEDYGYTF.

The DNA of the CDR3 is TGTGCCAGCAGTTTAATTTCTGATCAGCCCCAGCATTTT. This codes for CASSLISDQPQHF. J is TRBJ1-5 and V is TRBV27; D unclear. V lost 2 bases, J lost 5 bases, and 7 bases lay in between. CDR1 and CDR2 (germline): MNHEY, SMNVEV (reference sequence). The CDR3 is 13 residues long.

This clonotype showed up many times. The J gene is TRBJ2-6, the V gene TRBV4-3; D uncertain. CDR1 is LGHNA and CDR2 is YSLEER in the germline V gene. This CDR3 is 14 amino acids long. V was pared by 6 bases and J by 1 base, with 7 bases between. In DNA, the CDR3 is TGCGCCAGCAGTCGAGTGTCTGGGGCCAACGTCCTGACTTTC. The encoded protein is CASSRVSGANVLTF.

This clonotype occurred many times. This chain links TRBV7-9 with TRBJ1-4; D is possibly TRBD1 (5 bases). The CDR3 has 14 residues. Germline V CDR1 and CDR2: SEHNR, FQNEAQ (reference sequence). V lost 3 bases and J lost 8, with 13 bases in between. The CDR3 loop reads CASSFSRAGEKLFF. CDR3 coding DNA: TGTGCCAGCAGCTTTAGCAGGGCTGGAGAAAAACTGTTTTTT. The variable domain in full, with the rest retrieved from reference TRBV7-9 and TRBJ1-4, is DTGVSQNPRHKITKRGQNVTFRCDPISEHNRLYWYRQTLGQGPEFLTYFQNEAQLEKSRLLSDRFSAERPKGSFSTLEIQRTEQGDSAMYLCASSFSRAGEKLFFGSGTQLSVL.

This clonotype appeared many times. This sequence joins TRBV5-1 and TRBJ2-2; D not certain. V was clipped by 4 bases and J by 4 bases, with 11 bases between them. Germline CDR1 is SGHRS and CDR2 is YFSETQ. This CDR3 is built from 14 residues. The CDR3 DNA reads TGCGCCAGCAGCGGCGACGGAACCACCGGGGAGCTGTTTTTT. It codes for CASSGDGTTGELFF.

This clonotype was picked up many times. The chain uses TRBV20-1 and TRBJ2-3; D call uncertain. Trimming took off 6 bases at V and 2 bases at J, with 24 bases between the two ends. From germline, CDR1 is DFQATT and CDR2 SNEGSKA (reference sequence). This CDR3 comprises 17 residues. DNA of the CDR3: TGCAGTGCCCAAGGCGTCTACAGTAGGCGGTCCACAGATACGCAGTATTTT. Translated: CSAQGVYSRRSTDTQYF.

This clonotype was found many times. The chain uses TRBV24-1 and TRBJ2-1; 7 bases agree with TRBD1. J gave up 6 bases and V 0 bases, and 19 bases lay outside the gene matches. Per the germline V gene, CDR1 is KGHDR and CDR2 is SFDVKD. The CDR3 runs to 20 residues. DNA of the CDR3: TGTGCCACCAGTGATTTGCGGGTACGAGGGACAGACCGCTCTTTCAATGAGCAGTTCTTC. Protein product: CATSDLRVRGTDRSFNEQFF.

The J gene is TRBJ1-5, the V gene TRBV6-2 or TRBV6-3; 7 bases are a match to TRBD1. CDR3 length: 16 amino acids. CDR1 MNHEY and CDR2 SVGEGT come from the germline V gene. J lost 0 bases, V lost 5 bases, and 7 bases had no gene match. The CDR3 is CASSMDRQHSNQPQHF. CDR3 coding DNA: TGTGCCAGCAGTATGGACAGGCAACATAGCAATCAGCCCCAGCATTTT.

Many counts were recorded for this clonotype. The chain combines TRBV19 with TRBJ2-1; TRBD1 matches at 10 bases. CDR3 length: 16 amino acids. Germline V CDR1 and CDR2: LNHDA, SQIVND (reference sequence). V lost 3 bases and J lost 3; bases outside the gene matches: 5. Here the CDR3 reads CASSIRQGAGYNEQFF. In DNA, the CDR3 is TGTGCCAGTAGTATTCGACAGGGGGCTGGCTACAATGAGCAGTTCTTC.

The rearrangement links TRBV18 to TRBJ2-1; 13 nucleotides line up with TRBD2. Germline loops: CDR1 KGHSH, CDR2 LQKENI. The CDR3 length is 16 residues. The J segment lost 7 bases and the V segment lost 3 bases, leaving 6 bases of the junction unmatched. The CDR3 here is CASSPPGLAGVNEQFF. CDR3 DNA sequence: TGTGCCAGCTCACCGCCCGGACTAGCGGGAGTGAATGAGCAGTTCTTC. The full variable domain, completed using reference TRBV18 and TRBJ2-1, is NAGVMQNPRHLVRRRGQEARLRCSPMKGHSHVYWYRQLPEEGLKFMVYLQKENIIDESGMPKERFSAEFPKEGPSILRIQQVVRGDSAAYFCASSPPGLAGVNEQFFGPGTRLTVL.